One sample yielded the 26 T cell receptor beta chains listed below, sequenced in a study of CD8 T cells in ankylosing spondylitis. Study-wide results and limits: Made up of eight highly homologous variants, a TCR beta motif appeared characteristic of ankylosing spondylitis blood.

Their target antigens are unknown. Via MiXCR, TCRdb re-called the 5' RACE reads, giving one row per CDR3 protein. The sample yields roughly 400,000 distinct CDR3 sequences, 20% to 25% seen once. The specimen was blood, either unsorted or a sorted T cell fraction (not recorded which). All receptors come from a male donor with ankylosing spondylitis.

The chain uses TRBV12-3 or TRBV12-4 and TRBJ1-5; no clear D. V gave up 6 bases and J gave up 6 bases, with 12 bases separating them. The CDR3 consists of 13 residues. The CDR3 loop reads CASRRADGQPQHF. Here the CDR3 DNA reads TGTGCCAGCAGGAGGGCGGACGGTCAGCCCCAGCATTTT.

This chain joins TRBV7-2 and TRBJ2-4, with D possibly called TRBD1 or TRBD2 (5 bases each). Germline CDR1 reads SGHTA; CDR2 reads FQGNSA. This CDR3 has 14 residues. V shed 4 bases and J shed 4 bases, with 11 bases lying between them. The CDR3 region has the DNA TGTGCCAGCAGCTCCAGGGAGACAAAAAACATTCAGTACTTC. Encoded protein: CASSSRETKNIQYF.

This clonotype was counted many times. The gene calls are TRBV12-3 or TRBV12-4 and TRBJ1-1, with D unresolved. Trimming cost V 3 bases and J 2 bases, with 4 bases left between them. The CDR3 sequence is 12 residues long. Written as DNA, the CDR3 is TGTGCCAGCAGTTTGCTTAACACTGAAGCTTTCTTT. This sequence encodes CASSLLNTEAFF.

This clonotype was observed a few times. The chain uses TRBV10-3 and TRBJ2-5; TRBD2 aligns across 11 bases. After removal of 10 bases from V and 4 bases from J, the junction contained 5 bases not matched to a gene. Germline values: CDR1 ENHRY, CDR2 SYGVKD. The CDR3 extends over 13 amino acids. CDR3 protein: CASIAGGGETQYF. The DNA for the CDR3 is TGTGCCAGCATAGCGGGAGGGGGAGAGACCCAGTACTTC.

The V and J genes are TRBV3-1 and TRBJ2-7; 7 nucleotides agree with TRBD2. This CDR3 region has 13 residues. V was clipped by 7 bases and J by 2 bases; unmatched bases: 5. Germline V gives CDR1 LGHDT, CDR2 YNNKEL (reference sequence). The CDR3, as DNA: TGTGCCAGCAATTGGGGGGGGACCTACGAGCAGTACTTC. Translated: CASNWGGTYEQYF.

This clonotype came up a few times. The CDR3 spells CASSERSSNQPQHF. The DNA of the CDR3 is TGTGCCAGCAGTGAGCGTAGTAGCAATCAGCCCCAGCATTTT. This chain connects TRBV25-1 to TRBJ1-5; D not certain. The CDR3 spans 14 residues. The V gene lost 3 bases and the J gene lost 0 bases, with 6 bases spanning the gap. CDR1 is MGHDK, CDR2 SYGVNS, per germline.

The V call is TRBV2, the J call TRBJ2-1; 8 positions match TRBD2. V was pared by 8 bases and J by 7 bases, with 13 bases of the junction left unmatched. Looked up from germline, CDR1 is SNHLY and CDR2 is FYNNEI. The CDR3 loop spans 15 amino acids. The CDR3 sequence: CASGGFVAGQNEQFF. The CDR3 region has the DNA TGTGCCAGCGGCGGCTTCGTAGCGGGGCAGAATGAGCAGTTCTTC. Using reference TRBV2 and TRBJ2-1 for the parts outside the CDR3, the full variable domain is EPEVTQTPSHQVTQMGQEVILRCVPISNHLYFYWYRQILGQKVEFLVSFYNNEISEKSEIFDDQFSVERPDGSNFTLKIRSTKLEDSAMYFCASGGFVAGQNEQFFGPGTRLTVL.

There are many counts of this clonotype. The chain couples TRBV7-9 to TRBJ1-5; no definite D call. Germline-derived CDR1 and CDR2 are SEHNR and FQNEAQ (reference sequence). The CDR3 is 16 amino acids. Deletions cut 3 bases from V and 4 bases from J, with 16 bases between. The CDR3, as DNA: TGTGCCAGCAGCTTGGGCGGTTTGACCCTGAATCAGCCCCAGCATTTT. Translated, it gives CASSLGGLTLNQPQHF.

In nucleotides, the CDR3 is TGTGCCAGCAGCTTAAGCCCGGGGCCCACAGATACGCAGTATTTT. This codes for CASSLSPGPTDTQYF. This chain uses TRBV7-2 with TRBJ2-3; D is perhaps TRBD1 or TRBD2 (5 bases each). The V gene's germline CDR1 is SGHTA and CDR2 FQGNSA. The CDR3 covers 15 residues. V was cut by 2 bases and J by 2 bases, with 11 bases left in between.

The V call is TRBV29-1, the J call TRBJ2-3; 14 bases agree with TRBD2. Trimming took 6 bases from V and 10 from J; bases not matched to a gene: 6. CDR3 length: 13 residues. Germline V gene lookup returns CDR1 SQVTM and CDR2 ANQGSEA. The CDR3 DNA reads TGCAGCGTGGGACTAGCGGGAGCTTGGGCGCAGTATTTT. Amino acids: CSVGLAGAWAQYF.

The chain is built from TRBV20-1 and TRBJ1-1, with 7 bases aligning to TRBD1. Germline CDR1 and CDR2: DFQATT and SNEGSKA (reference sequence). V lost 6 bases and J lost 1; bases outside the gene matches: 5. The CDR3 sequence is 13 residues long. The CDR3 nucleotides are TGCAGTGCCAAAGGGACAGCGAACACTGAAGCTTTCTTT. This sequence encodes CSAKGTANTEAFF.

The CDR3 region is CSARDWKGAYEQYF. CDR3 in DNA: TGCAGTGCTAGAGATTGGAAAGGGGCCTACGAGCAGTACTTC. The chain couples TRBV20-1 to TRBJ2-7; tentatively, D is TRBD1 (5 bases). This CDR3 region has 14 residues. Per germline, CDR1 DFQATT and CDR2 SNEGSKA (reference sequence). The ends were cut back, 0 bases at V and 2 bases at J, with 11 bases in the middle.

This clonotype was observed a few times. The chain carries TRBV5-1 and TRBJ2-7; D possibly corresponds to TRBD2 (7 bases). The CDR3 length is 16 residues. The germline V gene encodes CDR1 SGHRS and CDR2 YFSETQ. Trimming cost V 0 bases and J 4 bases, with 17 bases left between them. CDR3 residues: CASSLGVRGARYEQYF. For the CDR3, the DNA is TGCGCCAGCAGCTTGGGGGTTCGGGGGGCGAGGTACGAGCAGTACTTC.

The rearrangement uses TRBV7-2 and TRBJ2-7, with 7 bases lining up with TRBD1. Germline V gives CDR1 SGHTA, CDR2 FQGNSA. The V segment lost 5 bases and the J segment 0 bases; nucleotides outside the gene matches: 13. This CDR3 has 17 residues. The CDR3 loop reads CASSRVLGTGASYEQYF. CDR3 coding DNA: TGTGCCAGCAGCCGCGTTCTGGGAACAGGGGCCTCCTACGAGCAGTACTTC.

The V and J genes are TRBV20-1 and TRBJ2-3, with TRBD2 matching over 7 bases. Trimming removed 2 bases from V and 3 bases from J; junction bases left unmatched: 2. This CDR3 has 13 residues. Germline loops: CDR1 DFQATT, CDR2 SNEGSKA (reference sequence). The CDR3, as DNA: TGCAGTGCTAGACTAGCGGTAACAGATACGCAGTATTTT. This encodes CSARLAVTDTQYF.

The rearrangement joins TRBV30 to TRBJ1-2, with 7 bases identical to TRBD1. V shed 3 bases, J shed 6 bases, and the junction held 7 bases outside the gene matches. The CDR3 is 13 amino acids. Germline lookup yields CDR1 GTSNPN and CDR2 SVGIG (reference sequence). The DNA for the CDR3 is TGTGCCTGGAGCTACACAGGGGCGGATGGCTACACCTTC. This encodes CAWSYTGADGYTF.

This clonotype showed up just a few times. The chain has TRBV5-1 and TRBJ1-5; no clear D. The CDR3 contains 12 residues. The germline V gene has CDR1 SGHRS and CDR2 YFSETQ. V was shortened by 4 bases and J by 2 bases, with 4 bases between the two germline ends. CDR3 DNA: TGCGCCAGCAGCCATCGCAATCAGCCCCAGCATTTT. Protein: CASSHRNQPQHF.

V usage is TRBV27 and J usage is TRBJ1-1, with D maybe TRBD1 (5 bases). Germline V gives CDR1 MNHEY, CDR2 SMNVEV (reference sequence). Trimming took off 4 bases at V and 0 bases at J, with 12 bases between the two ends. The CDR3 is 15 amino acids. The CDR3 nucleotides read TGTGCCAGCAGTTCCGCAGGGCGGATGAACACTGAAGCTTTCTTT. It codes for CASSSAGRMNTEAFF.

This chain links TRBV12-3 or TRBV12-4 with TRBJ1-6, with D tentatively TRBD1 (5 bases). This CDR3 contains 14 residues. With 6 bases removed from V and 9 bases from J, the gap between germline ends came to 15 bases. This CDR3 reads CASSPGQGGSPLHF. The CDR3 region has the DNA TGTGCCAGCAGCCCCGGACAAGGTGGTTCACCCCTCCACTTT.

This chain joins TRBV29-1 and TRBJ2-5; D is unresolved. Trimming cost V 6 bases and J 2 bases, with 4 bases left between them. The CDR3 runs to 10 residues. Germline loops: CDR1 SQVTM, CDR2 ANQGSEA. CDR3 protein: CSVFQETQYF. In nucleotides, the CDR3 is TGCAGCGTGTTTCAAGAGACCCAGTACTTC.

This rearrangement joins TRBV7-9 to TRBJ1-2; TRBD1 matches 7 bases. This CDR3 has 13 amino acids. V lost 5 bases to trimming and J lost 3 bases; unmatched junction nucleotides: 3. CDR1 is SEHNR, CDR2 FQNEAQ, per germline (reference sequence). CDR3 loop: CASSTGQDYGYTF. CDR3 DNA: TGTGCCAGCAGCACAGGACAGGACTATGGCTACACCTTC.

This rearrangement joins TRBV4-2 to TRBJ2-1; D is possibly TRBD1 or TRBD2 (6 bases each). V was shortened by 0 bases and J by 1 base, with 16 bases between the two germline ends. Germline CDR1 reads LGHNA; CDR2 reads YNFKEQ. CDR3 length: 18 amino acids. CDR3 protein: CASSQEGRNDRSYNEQFF. The CDR3 DNA is TGTGCCAGCAGCCAAGAGGGGAGGAATGACAGGTCCTACAATGAGCAGTTCTTC.

This clonotype was counted many times. J is TRBJ1-1 and V is TRBV5-1; the D gene is possibly TRBD1 (5 bases). Germline loops: CDR1 SGHRS, CDR2 YFSETQ. The CDR3 covers 14 residues. Trimming removed 0 bases from V and 5 bases from J, with 11 bases in between. CDR3 sequence reads: CASSLGGARTEAFF. The CDR3 DNA follows: TGCGCCAGCAGCTTGGGTGGGGCGAGGACTGAAGCTTTCTTT.

The V gene is TRBV15, the J gene TRBJ1-5; D is undetermined. The germline V gene has CDR1 LNHNV and CDR2 YYDKDF (reference sequence). CDR3 length: 13 amino acids. Trimming cost V 2 bases and J 7 bases, with 9 bases left between them. CDR3 coding DNA: TGTGCCACCAGCAGAACACAGCGGCAGCCCCAGCATTTT. Translated: CATSRTQRQPQHF.

This chain links TRBV7-8 with TRBJ2-7; TRBD1 matches at 7 bases. V shed 5 bases and J 6 bases; nucleotides not matched to a gene: 13. This CDR3 spans 15 amino acids. From germline, CDR1 is SGHVS and CDR2 FQNEAQ. CDR3 DNA sequence: TGTGCCAGCAGCCAACCCGTAAAGACAGGGCCCGAGCAGTACTTC. Residues: CASSQPVKTGPEQYF.

The J gene is TRBJ2-4, the V gene TRBV11-2, with a tentative D call TRBD1 (8 bases). The V gene lost 1 base and the J gene lost 1 base, with 17 bases spanning the gap. The germline gives CDR1 SGHAT, CDR2 FQNNGV. This CDR3 spans 18 amino acids. The CDR3 nucleotides are TGTGCCAGCAGCTTAGGGACAGGGCGGCGGGGGGCCAAAAACATTCAGTACTTC. It specifies CASSLGTGRRGAKNIQYF.